The next 24 T cell receptor beta chains were all read from a single sample in a study of cytomegalovirus exposure and HLA in healthy donors. The PCR employed 60 Vbeta primers together with 13 Jbeta primers. Assay: immunoSEQ multiplex PCR; the TCRdb copy retains only in-frame clones and omits some. The data show 160,000 or so clones, with approximately 79% seen just once and roughly 2% held by the top ten. Sequencing used PBMCs. All receptors derive from a man aged 35 to 55 in good health and CMV-seronegative.

As for this clone: The junction and the germline gene differ at one end; a read error may be behind it. This chain uses TRBV7-9 with TRBJ2-2; D is possibly TRBD2 (5 bases). Looked up from germline, CDR1 is SEHNR and CDR2 is FQNEAQ (reference sequence). This CDR3 contains 15 residues. This CDR3 is CSSSFSSANTGELFF. CDR3 nucleotide sequence: TGTTCCAGCAGCTTTAGTAGCGCCAACACCGGGGAGCTGTTTTTT.

The chain carries TRBV7-2 and TRBJ2-7; D is perhaps TRBD1 (6 bases). Germline CDR1 reads SGHTA; CDR2 reads FQGNSA. The CDR3 is 15 amino acids. Between the trimmed V and J ends, which lost 4 bases and 0 bases, there was a span of 13 bases. The CDR3 here is CASSSGVLDSYEQYF. CDR3 in DNA: TGTGCCAGCAGCTCAGGGGTGCTAGACTCCTACGAGCAGTACTTC. The complete variable domain, with remaining parts taken from reference TRBV7-2 and TRBJ2-7, reads GAGVSQSPSNKVTEKGKDVELRCDPISGHTALYWYRQSLGQGLEFLIYFQGNSAPDKSGLPSDRFSAERTGGSVSTLTIQRTQQEDSAVYLCASSSGVLDSYEQYFGPGTRLTVT.

This clone was recorded a few times. The rearrangement links TRBV6-5 to TRBJ1-1; no firm D call. This CDR3 region has 15 residues. The V and J ends lost 2 bases and 6 bases respectively, with 16 bases between them. Germline V gives CDR1 MNHEY, CDR2 SVGAGI. CDR3 residues: CASSYLGLVAPEAFF. CDR3 bases: TGTGCCAGCAGTTACCTCGGTCTCGTCGCCCCTGAAGCTTTCTTT.

V usage is TRBV5-1 and J usage is TRBJ2-5; 9 nucleotides align to TRBD1. This CDR3 contains 15 residues. After removal of 3 bases from V and 5 bases from J, the junction contained 8 bases not matched to a gene. Germline CDR1 is SGHRS and CDR2 is YFSETQ. CDR3 in DNA: TGCGCCAGCAGCTCGACAGGGGGTTTCCTGGAGACCCAGTACTTC. The encoded protein is CASSSTGGFLETQYF.

This clone was picked up one time. The genes are TRBV6-5 and TRBJ2-1; 8 bases align to TRBD2. Trimming cost V 2 bases and J 9 bases; bases outside gene matches: 9. CDR1 and CDR2 from the germline V gene are MNHEY and SVGAGI. The CDR3 totals 15 residues. The CDR3 coding sequence is TGTGCCAGCAGTTACGTGGTAGCGGGATCGGGTGAGCAGTTCTTC. Protein product: CASSYVVAGSGEQFF.

V and J are TRBV6-6 and TRBJ2-7, with TRBD1 matching 9 bases. Germline loops: CDR1 MNHNY, CDR2 SVGAGI (reference sequence). This CDR3 is 12 amino acids long. J was trimmed by 3 bases and V by 10 bases; bases with no gene match: 4. The CDR3 DNA follows: TGTGCCACGACAGGGGGGATCTACGAGCAGTACTTC. The encoded protein is CATTGGIYEQYF.

The CDR3 spells CASRIQTNTGELFF. Written as DNA, the CDR3 is TGTGCCAGCAGAATCCAGACGAACACCGGGGAGCTGTTTTTT. V gene TRBV28 combines with J gene TRBJ2-2; D gene uncertain. V gave up 6 bases and J gave up 0 bases, with 8 bases separating them. The CDR3 runs 14 residues. CDR1 MDHEN and CDR2 SYDVKM come from the germline V gene.

The rearrangement links TRBV6-1 to TRBJ2-3; TRBD2 aligns across 8 bases. With V trimmed by 7 bases and J by 10 bases, 13 bases remained unmatched. The CDR3 runs 14 residues. Germline V gives CDR1 MNHNS, CDR2 SASEGT. The CDR3 coding sequence is TGTGCCAGCACGGGTAGCGGGGTTGCAAATGCGCAGTATTTT. Its protein product is CASTGSGVANAQYF.

The chain couples TRBV5-1 to TRBJ2-7, with TRBD1 matching over 10 bases. J was trimmed by 7 bases and V by 5 bases; bases with no gene match: 12. Germline CDR1 reads SGHRS; CDR2 reads YFSETQ. CDR3 length: 15 amino acids. The chain's CDR3 is CASRGPGQGPREQYF. The CDR3 coding sequence is TGCGCCAGCAGGGGACCGGGACAGGGGCCTAGGGAGCAGTACTTC.

The V and J genes are TRBV6-1 and TRBJ2-7, with 10 bases lining up with TRBD2. V dropped 4 bases and J dropped 4; count of bases not matched to a gene: 7. Looked up from germline, CDR1 is MNHNS and CDR2 is SASEGT. CDR3 length: 15 residues. The chain's CDR3 is CASSAGLAESYEQYF. The CDR3 coding sequence is TGTGCCAGCAGTGCCGGACTAGCGGAGAGTTACGAGCAGTACTTC.

There are a few counts of this clone. CDR3 loop: CASSPTDRVETQYF. The CDR3 DNA reads TGTGCCAGCAGCCCCACAGACAGGGTAGAGACCCAGTACTTC. The rearrangement links TRBV5-4 to TRBJ2-5, with 7 bases matching TRBD1. This CDR3 contains 14 residues. Germline lookup yields CDR1 SGHNT and CDR2 YYREEE (reference sequence). The J segment lost 4 bases and the V segment lost 4 bases, leaving 7 bases of the junction unmatched.

V gene TRBV11-2 combines with J gene TRBJ2-7, with 10 bases matching TRBD2. Per the germline V gene, CDR1 is SGHAT and CDR2 is FQNNGV. Losses at the gene ends were 3 bases for V and 5 bases for J; bases not matched to a gene: 4. This CDR3 is 14 amino acids long. The CDR3 loop is CASSFSSGSNEQYF. The DNA for the CDR3 is TGTGCCAGCAGCTTTTCTAGCGGGAGTAACGAGCAGTACTTC.

The chain couples TRBV30 to TRBJ2-3; 7 nucleotides agree with TRBD2. CDR3 length: 16 residues. V gave up 6 bases and J gave up 0 bases; unmatched junction bases: 12. Germline V gene sequence: CDR1 GTSNPN, CDR2 SVGIG (reference sequence). CDR3 in amino acids: CACQKTSRVSTDTQYF. The CDR3 region has the DNA TGTGCCTGCCAAAAGACTAGCAGAGTTAGCACAGATACGCAGTATTTT.

This chain joins TRBV18 and TRBJ2-2, with D maybe TRBD1 (6 bases). This CDR3 has 16 amino acids. V lost 2 bases to trimming and J lost 0 bases, with 10 bases between them. The germline gives CDR1 KGHSH, CDR2 LQKENI. CDR3 coding DNA: TGTGCCAGCTCACCAAGACAGGTCGCGAACACCGGGGAGCTGTTTTTT. It is translated as CASSPRQVANTGELFF.

The chain recombines TRBV28 with TRBJ2-1; the match to TRBD2 covers 9 bases. The J segment lost 4 bases and the V segment lost 3 bases, leaving 4 bases of the junction unmatched. CDR1 is MDHEN and CDR2 is SYDVKM in the germline V gene. CDR3 size: 15 residues. In nucleotides, the CDR3 is TGTGCCAGCAGTTTTTCTAGCGGGACATACAATGAGCAGTTCTTC. This encodes CASSFSSGTYNEQFF.

The chain combines TRBV19 with TRBJ2-7; possibly TRBD2 for D (6 bases). The CDR3 contains 16 residues. Trimming pared 0 bases from V and 1 base from J, leaving 13 bases between. CDR1 is LNHDA and CDR2 is SQIVND in the germline V gene (reference sequence). The CDR3 protein is CASSIDVASASYEQYF. The DNA of the CDR3 is TGTGCCAGTAGTATAGATGTGGCTAGCGCTTCCTACGAGCAGTACTTC.

This clone was picked up one time. The J gene is TRBJ2-7, the V gene TRBV29-1; 8 bases fit TRBD1. The CDR3 is 12 amino acids. Germline V gene data show CDR1 as SQVTM and CDR2 as ANQGSEA. V lost 7 bases, J lost 2 bases, and 4 bases stayed unmatched. In nucleotides, the CDR3 is TGCAGCGCTTGGACAGGGACCTACGAGCAGTACTTC. It specifies CSAWTGTYEQYF.

This chain uses TRBV7-8 with TRBJ2-7; maybe TRBD1 (6 bases). The CDR3 runs 15 residues. Germline CDR1 is SGHVS and CDR2 is FQNEAQ. Trimming removed 5 bases from V and 1 base from J, with 15 bases in between. CDR3 DNA sequence: TGTGCCAGCAGCACCTTACAGGGTCCATCCTACGAGCAGTACTTC. It yields the protein CASSTLQGPSYEQYF.

This clone was seen only a few times. The chain joins TRBV27 to TRBJ2-7; 7 positions agree with TRBD2. The trim removed 4 bases at V and 11 bases at J, leaving 11 bases unmatched. Germline CDR1 and CDR2: MNHEY and SMNVEV (reference sequence). This CDR3 has 13 amino acids. Here the CDR3 DNA reads TGTGCCAGCAGTTCATATGGACTAGGAGGAAAGTACTTC. Residues: CASSSYGLGGKYF.

A note on this clone: One end of the junction is discordant with germline, which a read error may explain. The J gene is TRBJ2-7, the V gene TRBV7-9, with 14 positions matching TRBD2. Germline lookup yields CDR1 SEHNR and CDR2 FQNEAQ (reference sequence). The CDR3 is 17 amino acids. CDR3 region: CSSSLAGGLAGEREQYF. CDR3 nucleotides: TGTTCCAGCAGCTTAGCAGGGGGACTAGCGGGAGAGCGCGAGCAGTACTTC.

The genes are TRBV2 and TRBJ1-1, with D maybe TRBD1 (6 bases). Germline CDR1 SNHLY, CDR2 FYNNEI. The CDR3 contains 11 residues. V lost 4 bases to trimming and J lost 8 bases, with 8 bases between them. In DNA, the CDR3 is TGTGCCAGCAGTGTTACAGGGGAAGCTTTCTTT. Its translation: CASSVTGEAFF.

The rearrangement links TRBV6-5 to TRBJ2-7, with D unresolved. Germline V lookup: CDR1 MNHEY, CDR2 SVGAGI. This CDR3 has 15 residues. V lost 4 bases, J lost 5 bases, and 18 bases lay in between. The CDR3 reads CASSSFASGSDEQYF. The CDR3 DNA reads as TGTGCCAGCAGTTCCTTTGCATCGGGTTCGGACGAGCAGTACTTC.

This clone appeared once. This sequence joins TRBV4-1 and TRBJ2-7; TRBD2 agrees at 9 bases. The CDR3 has 15 amino acids. After removal of 1 base from V and 4 bases from J, the junction contained 5 bases not matched to a gene. CDR1 is MGHRA, CDR2 YSYEKL, per germline. In DNA, the CDR3 is TGCGCCAGCAGCCAAGGATGGACTAGCGAGTACGAGCAGTACTTC. This codes for CASSQGWTSEYEQYF.

The genes are TRBV5-4 and TRBJ2-1; 9 nucleotides agree with TRBD2. After removal of 5 bases from V and 7 bases from J, the junction contained 13 bases not matched to a gene. Germline CDR1 and CDR2: SGHNT and YYREEE (reference sequence). This CDR3 is built from 16 residues. This CDR3 reads CASSPTSGPAWNEQFF. The DNA for the CDR3 is TGTGCCAGCAGTCCGACTAGCGGCCCCGCGTGGAATGAGCAGTTCTTC.